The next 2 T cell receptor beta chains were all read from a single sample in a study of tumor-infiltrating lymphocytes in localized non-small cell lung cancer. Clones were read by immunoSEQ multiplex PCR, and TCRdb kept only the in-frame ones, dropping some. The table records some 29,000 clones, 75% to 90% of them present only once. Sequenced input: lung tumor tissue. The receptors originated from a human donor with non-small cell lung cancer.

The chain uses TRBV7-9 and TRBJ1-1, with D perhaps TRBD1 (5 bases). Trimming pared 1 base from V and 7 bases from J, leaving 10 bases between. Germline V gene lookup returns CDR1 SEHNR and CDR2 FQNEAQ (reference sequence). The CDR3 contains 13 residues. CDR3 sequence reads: CASSLVRESEAFF. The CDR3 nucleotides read TGTGCCAGCAGCTTAGTCAGGGAGAGTGAAGCTTTCTTT.

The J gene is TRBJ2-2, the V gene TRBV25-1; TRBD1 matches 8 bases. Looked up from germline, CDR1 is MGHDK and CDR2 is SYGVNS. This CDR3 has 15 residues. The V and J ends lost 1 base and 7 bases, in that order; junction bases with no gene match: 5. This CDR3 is CASSELGTGRGELFF. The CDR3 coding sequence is TGTGCCAGCAGTGAATTGGGGACAGGCCGCGGGGAGCTGTTTTTT.